This TCR beta chain emerged from a study of T cell repertoires in aging, cancer and after chemotherapy. The CDR3 loop spans 15 amino acids. The V and J ends lost 6 bases and 3 bases respectively, with 21 bases between them. Germline V CDR1 and CDR2: DFQATT, SNEGSKA (reference sequence). Peripheral blood genomic DNA, not sorted cells or RNA, was the template. Multiplex touch-down PCR with TRB-A/B primers amplified rearranged V-D-J TRB sequences. One entry per CDR3 protein, called by TCRdb with MiXCR from the multiplex PCR reads. The table shows around 1,700 distinct CDR3 sequences, with 25% to 35% occurring only once. Note on this clonotype: Its specificity is unknown.

Study findings and constraints: In cancer patients, declining TCR diversity with age involved lost richness and lost evenness.

The TCR was taken from a human donor with a blood cancer. The specimen sequenced was blood. V is TRBV20-1 and J is TRBJ2-7, with D uncertain. CDR3 DNA sequence: TGCAGTGCCGCACACCGGGTCGGCCTGATCTACGAGCAGTACTTC. Translated: CSAAHRVGLIYEQYF.